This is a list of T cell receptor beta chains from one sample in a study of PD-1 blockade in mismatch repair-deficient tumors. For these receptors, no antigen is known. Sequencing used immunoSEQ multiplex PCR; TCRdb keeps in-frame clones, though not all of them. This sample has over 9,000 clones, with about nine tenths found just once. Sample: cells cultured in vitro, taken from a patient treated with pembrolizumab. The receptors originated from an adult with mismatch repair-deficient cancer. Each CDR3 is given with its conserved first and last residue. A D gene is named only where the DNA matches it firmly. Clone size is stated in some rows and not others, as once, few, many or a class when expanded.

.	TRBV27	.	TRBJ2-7	CASSPLLPPLEQYF	TGTGCCAGCAGTCCGCTCCTTCCACCTCTCGAGCAGTACTTC
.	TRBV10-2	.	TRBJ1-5	CASSGQGNQPQHF	TGCGCCAGCAGTGGGCAGGGGAATCAGCCCCAGCATTTT
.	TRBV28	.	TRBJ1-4	CASSRVGPTNEKLFF	TGTGCCAGCAGCCGTGTGGGCCCAACTAATGAAAAACTGTTTTTT
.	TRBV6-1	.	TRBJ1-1	CASSGVVRGLNTEAFF	TGTGCCAGCAGTGGGGTTGTCCGGGGTTTAAACACTGAAGCTTTCTTT
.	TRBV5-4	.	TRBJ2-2	CASSLVEGRSTGELFF	TGTGCCAGCAGCTTGGTTGAGGGGCGGAGCACCGGGGAGCTGTTTTTT
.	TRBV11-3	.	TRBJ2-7	CASSLESKIHYEQYF	TGTGCCAGCAGCTTAGAGTCCAAGATCCACTACGAGCAGTACTTC
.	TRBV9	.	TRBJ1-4	CASSVGRGTGNEKLFF	TGTGCCAGCAGCGTAGGTAGGGGGACGGGTAATGAAAAACTGTTTTTT
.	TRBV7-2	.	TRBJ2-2	CASSLPPGFSGELFF	TGTGCCAGCAGCTTACCTCCGGGCTTCTCCGGGGAGCTGTTTTTT
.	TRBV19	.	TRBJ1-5	CASSATGLGNQPQHF	TGTGCCAGTAGTGCTACAGGGTTGGGCAATCAGCCCCAGCATTTT
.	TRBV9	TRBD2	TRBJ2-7	CASSVGSGGSRAEQYF	TGTGCCAGCAGCGTAGGCTCGGGCGGGAGTAGGGCCGAGCAGTACTTC
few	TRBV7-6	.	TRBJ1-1	CASSLSPGTEAFF	TGTGCCAGCAGCTTGAGCCCGGGGACTGAAGCTTTCTTT
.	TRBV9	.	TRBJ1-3	CASSVAPGNTIYF	TGTGCCAGCAGCGTAGCCCCAGGAAACACCATATATTTT
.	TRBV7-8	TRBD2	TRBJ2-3	CASSSPVRTSGSTDTQYF	TGTGCCAGCAGCTCACCTGTTAGGACTAGCGGGAGCACAGATACGCAGTATTTT
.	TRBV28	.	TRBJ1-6	CASSSVDRGSYNSPLHF	TGTGCCAGCAGTTCCGTGGACAGAGGGTCCTATAATTCACCCCTCCACTTT
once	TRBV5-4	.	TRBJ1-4	CASSLGVLNEKLFF	TGTGCCAGCAGCTTGGGCGTCCTTAATGAAAAACTGTTTTTT
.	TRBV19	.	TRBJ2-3	CASSYSPGQNTDTQYF	TGTGCCAGTAGTTACTCCCCTGGACAGAACACAGATACGCAGTATTTT